This T cell receptor (beta chain) was obtained from a study of CD8+CD57+ T cells in acquired aplastic anemia. Patients picked for sequencing had shown CD8+CD57+ cell expansion detected by flow cytometry. None of the patients had been given any therapy when their blood was sampled. TCR beta VDJ and CDR3 were profiled, and genomic DNA was the template. TCRdb redid the calling of the reads with MiXCR, one entry per CDR3 protein. The table lists just over 200,000 distinct CDR3 sequences, around three fifths of them singletons. The CDR3 totals 17 residues. Germline V lookup: CDR1 SGHVS, CDR2 FQNEAQ. Trimming removed 5 bases at V and 0 bases at J, with 19 bases between.

This TCR came from a human donor with aplastic anemia. The sequencing sample was made of sorted CD4+, CD8+, or CD8+CD57+ T cells (not recorded which) from PBMCs. This sequence joins TRBV7-8 and TRBJ1-1, with D possibly TRBD1 on 5 matching bases. The chain's CDR3 is CASSLRQNAYMNTEAFF. The DNA of the CDR3 is TGTGCCAGCAGCCTAAGACAGAACGCATACATGAACACTGAAGCTTTCTTT.